Presented here are 3 T cell receptor beta chains from one specimen sequenced in a study of blood T cell repertoires in COVID-19. TCRdb's copy holds only in-frame clones and misses some; the assay was immunoSEQ multiplex PCR. The data hold approximately 150,000 clones, with 70% to 90% observed a single time. The sample taken for sequencing was peripheral blood. Every receptor here comes from a woman in her sixties with acute or convalescent COVID-19.

The rearrangement uses TRBV28 and TRBJ2-2, with TRBD1 matching 7 bases. V lost 5 bases, J lost 4 bases, and 1 base stayed unmatched. Germline-derived CDR1 and CDR2 are MDHEN and SYDVKM. This CDR3 is built from 13 residues. In DNA, the CDR3 is TGTGCCAGCAGTAAGGGGGCCACCGGGGAGCTGTTTTTT. Translating it yields CASSKGATGELFF.

The chain is built from TRBV12-3 or TRBV12-4 and TRBJ1-1; D unclear. With 6 bases removed from V and 6 bases from J, the gap between germline ends came to 11 bases. The CDR3 spans 12 residues. The CDR3 nucleotides are TGTGCCAGCAGGTCCGCCGGTTCTGAAGCTTTCTTT. As protein: CASRSAGSEAFF.

This chain connects TRBV4-1 to TRBJ1-2; D is unresolved. V was pared by 0 bases and J by 0 bases, with 11 bases between. The CDR3 contains 16 residues. Germline CDR1 MGHRA, CDR2 YSYEKL. The CDR3 DNA reads TGCGCCAGCAGCCAAGACAGGTACCCTCCTAACTATGGCTACACCTTC. Its translation is CASSQDRYPPNYGYTF.